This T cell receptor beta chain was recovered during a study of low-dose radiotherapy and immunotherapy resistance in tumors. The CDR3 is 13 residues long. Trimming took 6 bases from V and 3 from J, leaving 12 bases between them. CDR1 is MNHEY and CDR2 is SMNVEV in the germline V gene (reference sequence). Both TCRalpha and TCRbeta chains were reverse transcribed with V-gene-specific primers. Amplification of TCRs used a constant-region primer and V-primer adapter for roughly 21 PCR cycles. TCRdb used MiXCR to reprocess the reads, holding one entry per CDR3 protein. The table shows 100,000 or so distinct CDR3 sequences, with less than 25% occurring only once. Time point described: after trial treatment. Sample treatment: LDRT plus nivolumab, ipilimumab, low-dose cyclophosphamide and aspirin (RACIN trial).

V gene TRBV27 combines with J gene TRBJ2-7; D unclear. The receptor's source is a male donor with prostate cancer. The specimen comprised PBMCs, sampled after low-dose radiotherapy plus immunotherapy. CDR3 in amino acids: CASRDLADYEQYF. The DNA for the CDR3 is TGTGCCAGCAGGGACCTGGCGGACTACGAGCAGTACTTC.